Reported below is one T cell receptor beta chain. Its antigen is not yet known. The record has no base qualities; no much larger clone is one base away. Each donor gave one peripheral blood draw, averaging approximately 0.12 L, which was collected into heparinised tubes. Naive, central memory, regulatory and stem cell-like memory CD4+ T cells were sorted on a BD FACSAria II using a panel including CD45RO, CCR7, CD25, CD127, CD95 and CD27. Every sorted population had a purity above 98%. PBMCs were isolated right away by Lymphoprep density gradient centrifugation and were stained directly, without culture. So that batch effects would be minimized, each experiment stained and sorted samples in pairs, pairing one healthy donor with one patient. The data belong to a study of beta chain features in type 1 diabetes (dated by TCRdb to about 2018). About the full investigation: Mean age, gender distribution, total cell number and subset yield did not differ between patients and healthy donors. Across all samples, about 110 million sorted cells were examined, and cell number per subset correlated strongly with RNA yield. The study compared the TCRB repertoires of sorted circulating CD4+ T cell subsets in recently diagnosed type 1 diabetes patients with those in matched healthy donors. Regulatory and stem cell-like memory subsets were obtained from only 8 patients and roughly eight healthy donors, while naive and central memory subsets were obtained from all 30 or so donors.

The CDR3 sequence holds 11 residues, the cysteine and phenylalanine included. Left in the record is the CDR3 DNA by itself, 33 bases read in frame from the first base. Looking up the germline V gene yields CDR1 SGDLS and CDR2 YYNGEE. At the junction V is shortened by 3 bases and J by 9 bases, with 9 bases in between. The investigation overall reported the following: Shorter templates might have been favored by PCR, but patient and control samples were amplified and corrected together, so both groups would have been affected equally by any skew. Because cDNA rather than genomic DNA was sequenced, highly expressing activated cells could have been over-represented, although no difference in activation and CD3 levels was found between groups. Only small numbers of individuals were included in the HLA sub-analyses, which left unresolved whether HLA type had any influence on TCRB rearrangement. Type 1 diabetes patients showed a moderate but significant shortening of TCRB CDR3 length in all four CD4+ subsets. Naive, central memory and regulatory TCRB repertoires appeared to be more alike among patients than among healthy donors. At VDJ recombination sites, type 1 diabetes patients had fewer insertions and more deleted nucleotides, which implies abnormalities in thymic rearrangement.

The High Capacity cDNA Reverse Transcription Kit was used to reverse transcribe all of the isolated RNA, meaning that expressed TCRB transcripts were what got sequenced. Naive, central memory and regulatory T cell samples underwent deep immunoSEQ sequencing, averaging about 3.57 million total reads per sample. Sorted cells were lysed in RLT buffer and RNA was extracted with DNase-treated RNeasy Micro or Mini kits, depending on cell number. Each cell subset was processed on its own to prevent cross-contamination, while patient and healthy donor samples were processed together. Using the immunoSEQ multiplex PCR, TCRB sequences were amplified from cDNA into 87-bp fragments spanning the CDR3 region. Amplicons were sequenced on the Illumina HiSeq platform. The original methods were these. Synthetic template baselines were used to correct PCR bias computationally, reads within Hamming distance 2 were collapsed, and singletons that could not be merged were discarded. By aligning reads against IMGT, V, D and J genes, CDR3 length, and insertions or deletions at six rearrangement sites were assigned. Within each subset, clonotype counts were normalized to sorted cell number, after which true diversity and Gini coefficients were computed with the tcR R package. The overlap coefficient, calculated on TCRB nucleotide sequences, was used to measure repertoire sharing. Out-of-frame TCRB sequences from naive cells were analyzed as a proxy for the pre-selection repertoire. The table was pulled from immuneACCESS by TCRdb, which kept in-frame rearrangements only. Such tables lose some clones; where checked, under half of the loss comes from unresolved V genes, and the rest has no known cause. V and J calls and clone size are given by that table; D and trimming were obtained from the DNA. This sample lists a few hundred thousand clones; roughly an eighth were detected once. The ten largest clones add up to 0.0095% to 0.011% of the sample.

The chain links TRBV9 with TRBJ1-1, with no confidently assigned D gene. The clonotype comes from a woman aged 18-29 years with type 1 diabetes. The sample taken for sequencing was naive CD4+ T cells from blood. This sample's cell subset or site label indicates: true naive CD4+ T cells. For the CDR3, the sequence is CASSARGKAFF. The DNA sequence is as follows: TGTGCCAGCAGCGCGAGAGGGAAAGCTTTCTTT.